The 14 T cell receptor beta chains given below trace back to one sample, sequenced in a study of shared clonotypes between healthy human individuals (dated by TCRdb to 2018 to 2020). Library creation used the immunoSEQ multiplex PCR assay. Held by TCRdb, this immuneACCESS table contains in-frame sequences only and omits some clones. Under half of the omission traces to an unresolved V gene where checked; the cause of the rest is unknown. In this sample the table shows around 2.5 million clones, over 85% of which occur a single time. Approximately 0.35% of the sample belongs to the ten largest clones. The sequenced material came from naive CD4+ T cells from PBMCs. The cell subset or site label, as the study defines it: CD45RA+ positively selected. The receptors stem from a man younger than 30 in good health. Some clones in this sample may be carry-over from other donors' samples.

This rearrangement joins TRBV5-6 to TRBJ2-2; D not certain. The V gene's germline CDR1 is SGHDT and CDR2 YYEEEE. The CDR3 is 15 amino acids. Trimming shortened V by 0 bases and J by 7 bases, and 13 bases separated the two germline ends. This CDR3 reads CASSLGSLHRGELFF. The CDR3 DNA reads as TGTGCCAGCAGCTTGGGCAGTCTTCACCGCGGGGAGCTGTTTTTT. The full variable domain, completed using reference TRBV5-6 and TRBJ2-2, is DAGVTQSPTHLIKTRGQQVTLRCSPKSGHDTVSWYQQALGQGPQFIFQYYEEEERQRGNFPDRFSGHQFPNYSSELNVNALLLGDSALYLCASSLGSLHRGELFFGEGSRLTVL.

The sample holds one count of this clone. The rearrangement links TRBV9 to TRBJ1-5; D gene unclear. V was clipped by 0 bases and J by 0 bases, with 7 bases between them. Looked up from germline, CDR1 is SGDLS and CDR2 is YYNGEE. The CDR3 spans 15 residues. CDR3 protein: CASSVGAYSNQPQHF. For the CDR3, the DNA is TGTGCCAGCAGCGTAGGTGCGTATAGCAATCAGCCCCAGCATTTT. The whole variable domain, remainder taken from reference TRBV9 and TRBJ1-5, is DSGVTQTPKHLITATGQRVTLRCSPRSGDLSVYWYQQSLDQGLQFLIQYYNGEERAKGNILERFSAQQFPDLHSELNLSSLELGDSALYFCASSVGAYSNQPQHFGDGTRLSIL.

The CDR3 region has the DNA TGTGCCAGCAGCTTAGTAGCGGGAGCGTCTGGGGCCAACGTCCTGACTTTC. It translates to CASSLVAGASGANVLTF. The chain is built from TRBV7-8 and TRBJ2-6; 9 positions match TRBD2. V gave up 1 base and J gave up 1 base; unmatched junction bases: 2. The CDR3 contains 17 residues. The germline V gene has CDR1 SGHVS and CDR2 FQNEAQ.

The chain uses TRBV27 and TRBJ2-7; 7 bases match TRBD1. The CDR3 consists of 14 residues. Germline V gene lookup returns CDR1 MNHEY and CDR2 SMNVEV (reference sequence). The V and J ends lost 5 bases and 0 bases, in that order; junction bases with no gene match: 4. DNA of the CDR3: TGTGCCAGCAGTAAGACAGGGCCCTCCTACGAGCAGTACTTC. It is translated as CASSKTGPSYEQYF.

The V and J genes are TRBV7-2 and TRBJ1-1, with a possible D match to TRBD1 (6 bases). The CDR3 has 15 residues. V lost 1 base, J lost 1 base, and 10 bases lay in between. In germline, CDR1 is SGHTA, CDR2 FQGNSA. CDR3 in amino acids: CASSLGTAGNTEAFF. The CDR3 DNA follows: TGTGCCAGCAGCTTAGGGACAGCCGGGAACACTGAAGCTTTCTTT.

Of note for this clone: This sample includes further DNA sequences coding for the same CDR3. The chain couples TRBV5-1 to TRBJ2-1, with 7 nucleotides matching TRBD1. The CDR3 length is 14 residues. J lost 0 bases, V lost 4 bases, and 1 base had no gene match. Germline V gene sequence: CDR1 SGHRS, CDR2 YFSETQ. CDR3 DNA sequence: TGCGCCAGCAGCCCAGGGGGCTCCTACAATGAGCAGTTCTTC. The encoded protein is CASSPGGSYNEQFF.

The rearrangement joins TRBV28 to TRBJ2-6; TRBD1 agrees at 7 bases. V shed 6 bases, J shed 2 bases, and the junction held 4 bases outside the gene matches. CDR3 length equals 15 residues. CDR1 is MDHEN and CDR2 is SYDVKM in the germline V gene. The CDR3 nucleotides are TGTGCCAGCAGGTACAGGGGAGCTGGGGCCAACGTCCTGACTTTC. Its translation is CASRYRGAGANVLTF.

This chain connects TRBV5-1 to TRBJ2-1; D possibly matches TRBD1 or TRBD2 (5 bases each). Germline lookup yields CDR1 SGHRS and CDR2 YFSETQ. This CDR3 is 15 amino acids long. Trimming left V 1 base short and J 4 bases short, with 12 bases between. The CDR3 coding sequence is TGCGCCAGCAGCTTGTATCCCGGGGCATACAATGAGCAGTTCTTC. Encoded protein: CASSLYPGAYNEQFF.

This chain joins TRBV5-5 and TRBJ1-1; D is ambiguous. The germline V gene has CDR1 SGHKS and CDR2 YYEKEE (reference sequence). Trimming cost V 2 bases and J 5 bases, with 10 bases left between them. CDR3 length: 13 residues. CDR3 sequence (DNA): TGTGCCAGCAGCTTCGGCGGAGGAACTGAAGCTTTCTTT. Amino acid sequence: CASSFGGGTEAFF.

The chain combines TRBV7-3 with TRBJ2-2; tentative D call: TRBD2 (5 bases). Deletions cut 1 base from V and 6 bases from J, with 12 bases between. CDR3 length: 15 amino acids. Germline V gene lookup returns CDR1 SGHTA and CDR2 FQGTGA. The CDR3 here is CASSLKGDRAGELFF. CDR3 sequence (DNA): TGTGCCAGCAGCTTAAAGGGAGATAGGGCCGGGGAGCTGTTTTTT.

This chain connects TRBV18 to TRBJ1-3; D perhaps matches TRBD1 (5 bases). Germline CDR1 reads KGHSH; CDR2 reads LQKENI. The CDR3 length is 15 residues. V lost 3 bases and J 3 bases, leaving 12 bases between the germline ends. The CDR3 loop is CASSPAGTDGNTIYF. Here the CDR3 DNA reads TGTGCCAGCTCACCGGCCGGGACTGATGGAAACACCATATATTTT.

The chain links TRBV6-6 to TRBJ2-7; 8 positions agree with TRBD1. Germline V lookup: CDR1 MNHNY, CDR2 SVGAGI (reference sequence). V lost 6 bases, J lost 2 bases, and 6 bases stayed unmatched. This CDR3 is built from 14 residues. The CDR3 sequence is CASRSDRGAYEQYF. CDR3 coding DNA: TGTGCCAGCAGATCCGACAGGGGAGCCTACGAGCAGTACTTC.

In nucleotides, the CDR3 is TGTGCCAGCTCACACCGGCTACTCGGGACCGGCACTGAAGCTTTCTTT. Translation gives CASSHRLLGTGTEAFF. This chain joins TRBV18 and TRBJ1-1, with a weak D call TRBD1 (5 bases). V was trimmed by 4 bases and J by 4 bases, leaving 19 bases between them. The germline V gene encodes CDR1 KGHSH and CDR2 LQKENI. This CDR3 is built from 16 residues.

This chain joins TRBV29-1 and TRBJ2-1, with D possibly matching TRBD1 (6 bases). CDR1 is SQVTM and CDR2 is ANQGSEA in the germline V gene. V lost 4 bases and J lost 0, with 13 bases in between. CDR3 length: 15 amino acids. CDR3 coding DNA: TGCAGCGTTGGAGGCCAGGACAGCTCCTACAATGAGCAGTTCTTC. Protein sequence: CSVGGQDSSYNEQFF.